Presented here are 3 T cell receptor beta chains from one specimen sequenced in a study of shared T cell receptors in the human thymus. TCRdb's table, derived via immunoSEQ multiplex PCR, lists solely in-frame clones and lacks some. The profile shows about 660,000 clones, roughly 88% of them singletons. The same data also went into a second study, on human thymus T cells.

The specimen sequenced was thymocytes. The source is a boy in the first two years of life with a congenital heart defect.

This clone was recorded only once. The chain combines TRBV29-1 with TRBJ2-7, with 13 bases matching TRBD2. The J segment lost 5 bases and the V segment lost 6 bases, leaving 10 bases of the junction unmatched. The germline V gene has CDR1 SQVTM and CDR2 ANQGSEA. The CDR3 runs to 15 residues. CDR3 in DNA: TGCAGCGTCACTAGCGGGAGGGCCCTAAGGGACGAGCAGTACTTC. Translating gives CSVTSGRALRDEQYF.

The rearrangement links TRBV30 to TRBJ2-1, with D uncertain. The CDR3 runs 17 residues. V lost 0 bases to trimming and J lost 2 bases, with 17 bases between them. Germline V CDR1 and CDR2: GTSNPN, SVGIG (reference sequence). DNA for the CDR3: TGTGCCTGGAGTGTACGCCCAACTCCAGGCCCCTACAATGAGCAGTTCTTC. Encoded protein: CAWSVRPTPGPYNEQFF.

This clone was recorded once. V and J are TRBV4-1 and TRBJ2-1; 9 nucleotides line up with TRBD2. The ends lost 0 bases at V and 0 bases at J; junction bases unmatched: 18. This CDR3 spans 22 amino acids. The V gene's germline CDR1 is MGHRA and CDR2 YSYEKL. CDR3 amino acids: CASSQDGRTSEKWTSSYNEQFF. The CDR3 coding sequence is TGCGCCAGCAGCCAAGATGGGCGGACTAGCGAAAAATGGACAAGCTCCTACAATGAGCAGTTCTTC.